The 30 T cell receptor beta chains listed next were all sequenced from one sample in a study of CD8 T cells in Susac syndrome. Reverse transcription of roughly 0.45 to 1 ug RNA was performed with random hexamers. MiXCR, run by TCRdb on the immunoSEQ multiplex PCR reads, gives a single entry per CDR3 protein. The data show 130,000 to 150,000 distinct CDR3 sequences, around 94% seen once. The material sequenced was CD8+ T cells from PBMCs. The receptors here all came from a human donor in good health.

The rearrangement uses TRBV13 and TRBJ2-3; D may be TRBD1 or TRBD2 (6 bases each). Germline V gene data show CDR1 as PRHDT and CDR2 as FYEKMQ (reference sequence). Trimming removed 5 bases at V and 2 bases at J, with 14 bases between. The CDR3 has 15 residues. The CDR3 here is CASSKRGVTTDTQYF. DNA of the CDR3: TGTGCCAGCAGCAAAAGGGGGGTAACCACAGATACGCAGTATTTT.

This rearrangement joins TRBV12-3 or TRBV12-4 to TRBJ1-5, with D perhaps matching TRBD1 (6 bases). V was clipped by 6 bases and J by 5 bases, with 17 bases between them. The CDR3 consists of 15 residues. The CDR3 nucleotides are TGTGCCAGCAGCCTCCTAGGGGGGGCCGATCAGCCCCAGCATTTT. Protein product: CASSLLGGADQPQHF.

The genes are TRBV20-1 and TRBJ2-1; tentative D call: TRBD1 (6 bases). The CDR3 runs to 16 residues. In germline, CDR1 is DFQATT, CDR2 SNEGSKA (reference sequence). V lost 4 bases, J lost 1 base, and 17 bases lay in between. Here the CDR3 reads CSANRYGGASYNEQFF. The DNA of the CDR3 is TGCAGTGCTAACCGTTATGGGGGCGCTTCCTACAATGAGCAGTTCTTC.

CDR3 loop: CASSPSGTGGKETQYF. The CDR3 DNA reads TGTGCCAGCAGCCCAAGTGGGACAGGGGGCAAGGAGACCCAGTACTTC. The chain recombines TRBV9 with TRBJ2-5; TRBD1 matches at 12 bases. Germline V gene data show CDR1 as SGDLS and CDR2 as YYNGEE. The CDR3 extends over 16 amino acids. With V trimmed by 4 bases and J by 5 bases, 9 bases remained unmatched.

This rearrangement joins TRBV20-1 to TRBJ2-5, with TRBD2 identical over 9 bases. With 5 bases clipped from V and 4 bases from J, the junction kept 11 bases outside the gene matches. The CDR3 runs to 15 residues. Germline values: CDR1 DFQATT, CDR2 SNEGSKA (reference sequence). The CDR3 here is CSADQTSGRVETQYF. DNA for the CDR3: TGCAGTGCTGACCAGACTAGCGGAAGAGTAGAGACCCAGTACTTC.

Written as DNA, the CDR3 is TGTGCCAGCGTAGCGGATACGCAGTATTTT. Translation: CASVADTQYF. The rearrangement uses TRBV28 and TRBJ2-3; D is possibly TRBD2 (5 bases). V was shortened by 8 bases and J by 6 bases, with 6 bases between the two germline ends. The CDR3 runs to 10 residues. CDR1 and CDR2 from the germline V gene are MDHEN and SYDVKM.

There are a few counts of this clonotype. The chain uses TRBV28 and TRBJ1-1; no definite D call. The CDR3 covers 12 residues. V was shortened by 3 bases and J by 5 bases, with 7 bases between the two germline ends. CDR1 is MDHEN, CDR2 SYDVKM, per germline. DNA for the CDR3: TGTGCCAGCAGTTTCCCTGGGACTGAAGCTTTCTTT. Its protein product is CASSFPGTEAFF.

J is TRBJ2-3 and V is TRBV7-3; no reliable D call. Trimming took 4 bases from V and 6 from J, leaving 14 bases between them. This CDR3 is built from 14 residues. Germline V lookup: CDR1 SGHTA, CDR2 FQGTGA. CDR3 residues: CASSSLVAGDTQYF. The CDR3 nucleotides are TGTGCCAGCAGCTCGCTAGTTGCTGGTGATACGCAGTATTTT.

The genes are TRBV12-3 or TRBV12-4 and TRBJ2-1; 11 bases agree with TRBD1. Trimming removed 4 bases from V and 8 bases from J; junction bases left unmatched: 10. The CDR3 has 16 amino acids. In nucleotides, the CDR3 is TGTGCCAGCAGTTCCCCGGGACAGGGGGAAAAGGATGAGCAGTTCTTC. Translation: CASSSPGQGEKDEQFF.

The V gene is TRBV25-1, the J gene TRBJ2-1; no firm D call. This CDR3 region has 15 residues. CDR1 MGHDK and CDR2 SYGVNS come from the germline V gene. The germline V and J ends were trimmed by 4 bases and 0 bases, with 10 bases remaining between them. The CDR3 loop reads CASSVGAVSYNEQFF. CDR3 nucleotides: TGTGCCAGCAGTGTGGGTGCGGTCTCCTACAATGAGCAGTTCTTC.

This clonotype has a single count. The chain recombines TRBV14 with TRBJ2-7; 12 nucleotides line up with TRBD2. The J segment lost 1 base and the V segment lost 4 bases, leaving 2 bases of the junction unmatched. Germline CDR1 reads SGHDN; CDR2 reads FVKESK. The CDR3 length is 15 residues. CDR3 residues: CASSRLAGGSYEQYF. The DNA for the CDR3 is TGTGCCAGCAGCCGCCTAGCGGGAGGGTCCTACGAGCAGTACTTC.

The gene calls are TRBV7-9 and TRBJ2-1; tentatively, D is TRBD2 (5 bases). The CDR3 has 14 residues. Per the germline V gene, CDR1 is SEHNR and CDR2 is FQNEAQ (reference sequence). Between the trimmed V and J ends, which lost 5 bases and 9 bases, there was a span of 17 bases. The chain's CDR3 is CASSPLDFQSEQFF. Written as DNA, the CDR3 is TGTGCCAGCAGCCCCCTGGACTTTCAAAGTGAGCAGTTCTTC.

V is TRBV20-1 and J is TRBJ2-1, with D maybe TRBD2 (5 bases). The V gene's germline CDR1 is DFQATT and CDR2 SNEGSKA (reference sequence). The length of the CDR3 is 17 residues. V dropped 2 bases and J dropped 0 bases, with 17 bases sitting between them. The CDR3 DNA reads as TGCAGTGCTAGAAGTTTCGGCGGGCGGAGCTCCTACAATGAGCAGTTCTTC. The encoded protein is CSARSFGGRSSYNEQFF.

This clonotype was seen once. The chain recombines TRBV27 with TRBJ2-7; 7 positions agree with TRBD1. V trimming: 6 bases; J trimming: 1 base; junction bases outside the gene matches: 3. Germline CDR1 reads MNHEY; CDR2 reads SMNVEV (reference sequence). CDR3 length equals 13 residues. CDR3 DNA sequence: TGTGCCAGCAGAGCGACAGGGTCCTACGAGCAGTACTTC. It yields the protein CASRATGSYEQYF.

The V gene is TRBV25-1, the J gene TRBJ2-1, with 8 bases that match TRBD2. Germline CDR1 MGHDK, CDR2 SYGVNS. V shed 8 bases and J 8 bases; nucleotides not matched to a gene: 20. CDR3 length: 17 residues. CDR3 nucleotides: TGTGCCAGCCCTTTACGATGGCGAGCGGGAGAAAATGATGAGCAGTTCTTC. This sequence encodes CASPLRWRAGENDEQFF.

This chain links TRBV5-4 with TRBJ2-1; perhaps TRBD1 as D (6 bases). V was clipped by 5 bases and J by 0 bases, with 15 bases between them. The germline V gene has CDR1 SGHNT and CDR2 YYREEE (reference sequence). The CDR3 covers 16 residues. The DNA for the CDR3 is TGTGCCAGCAGAGACCGGGACATCGTCTCCTACAATGAGCAGTTCTTC. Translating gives CASRDRDIVSYNEQFF.

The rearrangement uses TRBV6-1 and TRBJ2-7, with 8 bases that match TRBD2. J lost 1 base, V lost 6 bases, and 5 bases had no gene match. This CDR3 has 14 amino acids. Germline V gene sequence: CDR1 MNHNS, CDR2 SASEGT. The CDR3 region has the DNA TGTGCCAGCAGCGGGGGACTAGATTCCTACGAGCAGTACTTC. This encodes CASSGGLDSYEQYF.

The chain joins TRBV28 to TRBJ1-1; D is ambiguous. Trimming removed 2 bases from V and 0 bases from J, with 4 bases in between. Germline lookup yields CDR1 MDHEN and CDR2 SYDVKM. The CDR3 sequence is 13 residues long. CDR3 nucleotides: TGTGCCAGCAGTTTAGTCGTGAACACTGAAGCTTTCTTT. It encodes CASSLVVNTEAFF.

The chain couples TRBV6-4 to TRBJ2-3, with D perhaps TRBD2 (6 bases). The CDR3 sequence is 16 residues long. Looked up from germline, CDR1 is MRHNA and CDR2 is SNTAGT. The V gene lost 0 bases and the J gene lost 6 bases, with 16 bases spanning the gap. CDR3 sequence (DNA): TGTGCCAGCAGTGACTCTACCGGGACTCCCCCCGATACGCAGTATTTT. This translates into CASSDSTGTPPDTQYF.

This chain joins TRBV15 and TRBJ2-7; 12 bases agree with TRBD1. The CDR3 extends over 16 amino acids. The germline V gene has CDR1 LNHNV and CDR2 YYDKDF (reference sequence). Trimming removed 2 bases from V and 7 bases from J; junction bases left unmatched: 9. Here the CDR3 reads CATSRQTGTGGREQYF. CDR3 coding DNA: TGTGCCACCAGCAGACAAACCGGGACAGGGGGCCGAGAGCAGTACTTC. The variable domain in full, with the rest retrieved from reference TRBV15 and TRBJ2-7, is DAMVIQNPRYQVTQFGKPVTLSCSQTLNHNVMYWYQQKSSQAPKLLFHYYDKDFNNEADTPDNFQSRRPNTSFCFLDIRSPGLGDTAMYLCATSRQTGTGGREQYFGPGTRLTVT.

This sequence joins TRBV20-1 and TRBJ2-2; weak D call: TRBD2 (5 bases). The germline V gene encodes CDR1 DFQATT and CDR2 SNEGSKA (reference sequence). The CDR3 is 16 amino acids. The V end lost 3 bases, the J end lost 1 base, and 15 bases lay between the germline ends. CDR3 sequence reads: CSASHRGKGNTGELFF. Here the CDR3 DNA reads TGCAGTGCTAGTCACAGAGGGAAAGGGAACACCGGGGAGCTGTTTTTT.

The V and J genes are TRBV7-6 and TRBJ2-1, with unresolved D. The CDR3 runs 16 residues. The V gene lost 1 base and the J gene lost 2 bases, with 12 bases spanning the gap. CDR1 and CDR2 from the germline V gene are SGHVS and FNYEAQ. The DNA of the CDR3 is TGTGCCAGCAGCTTAGACGGAACGGCGCCCTACAATGAGCAGTTCTTC. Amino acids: CASSLDGTAPYNEQFF.

CDR3 protein: CSALGLAAIYNEQFF. In nucleotides, the CDR3 is TGCAGTGCACTTGGACTAGCGGCAATCTACAATGAGCAGTTCTTC. This chain links TRBV20-1 with TRBJ2-1; 10 bases align to TRBD2. J gave up 3 bases and V 6 bases, and 8 bases lay outside the gene matches. The CDR3 has 15 residues. CDR1 and CDR2 from the germline V gene are DFQATT and SNEGSKA (reference sequence).

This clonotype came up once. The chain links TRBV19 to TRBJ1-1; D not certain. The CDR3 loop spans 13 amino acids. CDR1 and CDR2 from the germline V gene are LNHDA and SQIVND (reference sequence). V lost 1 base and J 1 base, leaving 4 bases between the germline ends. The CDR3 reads CASSIGENTEAFF. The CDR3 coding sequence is TGTGCCAGTAGTATAGGCGAGAACACTGAAGCTTTCTTT. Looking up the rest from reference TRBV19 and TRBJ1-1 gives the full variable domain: DGGITQSPKYLFRKEGQNVTLSCEQNLNHDAMYWYRQDPGQGLRLIYYSQIVNDFQKGDIAEGYSVSREKKESFPLTVTSAQKNPTAFYLCASSIGENTEAFFGQGTRLTVV.

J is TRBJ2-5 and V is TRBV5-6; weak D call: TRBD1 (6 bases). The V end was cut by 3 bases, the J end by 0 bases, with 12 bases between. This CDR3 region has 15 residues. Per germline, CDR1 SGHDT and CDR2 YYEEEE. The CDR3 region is CASSWGHSYQETQYF. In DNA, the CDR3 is TGTGCCAGCAGCTGGGGACACTCGTACCAAGAGACCCAGTACTTC. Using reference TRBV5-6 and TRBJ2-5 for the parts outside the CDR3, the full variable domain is DAGVTQSPTHLIKTRGQQVTLRCSPKSGHDTVSWYQQALGQGPQFIFQYYEEEERQRGNFPDRFSGHQFPNYSSELNVNALLLGDSALYLCASSWGHSYQETQYFGPGTRLLVL.

The CDR3 reads CASSRQETQYF. Here the CDR3 DNA reads TGTGCCAGCAGTCGTCAGGAGACCCAGTACTTC. The V and J genes are TRBV13 and TRBJ2-5; the D is unclear. V lost 6 bases, J lost 5 bases, and 7 bases lay in between. The CDR3 is 11 amino acids. In germline, CDR1 is PRHDT, CDR2 FYEKMQ (reference sequence).

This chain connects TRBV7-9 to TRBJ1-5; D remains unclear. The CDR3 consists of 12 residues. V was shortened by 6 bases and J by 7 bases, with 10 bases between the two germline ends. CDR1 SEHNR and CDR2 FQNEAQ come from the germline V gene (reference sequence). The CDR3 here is CASSSGGQPQHF. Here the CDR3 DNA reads TGTGCCAGCAGTTCTGGTGGGCAGCCCCAGCATTTT.

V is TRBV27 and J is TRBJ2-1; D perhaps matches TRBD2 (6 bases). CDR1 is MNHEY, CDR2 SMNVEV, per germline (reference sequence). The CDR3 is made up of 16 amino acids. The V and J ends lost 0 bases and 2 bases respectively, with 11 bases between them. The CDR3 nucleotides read TGTGCCAGCAGTTTATCGGTAGCGGAGGCCTACAATGAGCAGTTCTTC. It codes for CASSLSVAEAYNEQFF.

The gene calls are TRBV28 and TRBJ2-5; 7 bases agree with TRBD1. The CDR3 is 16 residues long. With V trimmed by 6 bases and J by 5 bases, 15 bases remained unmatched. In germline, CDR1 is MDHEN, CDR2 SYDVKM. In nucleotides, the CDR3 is TGTGCCAGCAGAAAACCCCTAACAGGGGATGGGGAGACCCAGTACTTC. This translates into CASRKPLTGDGETQYF.

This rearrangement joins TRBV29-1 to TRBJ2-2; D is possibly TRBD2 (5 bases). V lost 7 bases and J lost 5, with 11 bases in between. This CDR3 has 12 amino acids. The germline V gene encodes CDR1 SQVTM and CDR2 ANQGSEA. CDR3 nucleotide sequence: TGCAGCGCCGTCGGCGGGACCGGGGAGCTGTTTTTT. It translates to CSAVGGTGELFF.